What follows are 14 T cell receptor beta chains derived from one specimen sequenced in a study of vaccination effects on CD4 cells after COVID-19. Viral peptide pool expansion of antigen-specific CD4+ T cells preceded sequencing in the ViraFEST assay. Culture proceeded for nine to ten days, and CD4+ T cells were then isolated. Vaccinees lacked prior SARS-CoV-2 infection and tested negative for nucleocapsid antibodies. Antigen specificity for these receptors is unknown. The protocol was immunoSEQ multiplex PCR, while the TCRdb copy is restricted to in-frame clones and leaves out a portion. Of 30,000 to 40,000 clones listed, roughly 70% are singletons. This specimen was CD4+ T cells from PBMCs cultured with SARS-CoV-2 spike peptides, taken before COVID-19 vaccination. Receptors were obtained from a human donor who received a COVID-19 vaccine.

This clone was detected only a few times. One end of the junction fails to match germline, which may point to a read error. V gene TRBV29-1 combines with J gene TRBJ1-1, with a possible D match to TRBD1 (6 bases). The length of the CDR3 is 13 residues. Per germline, CDR1 SQVTM and CDR2 ANQGSEA. DNA of the CDR3: TGCAGCTTTGAGGGGGTCAGATACACTGAAGCTTTCTTT. It translates to CSFEGVRYTEAFF.

Here the CDR3 reads CASSLEPGQGGSPLHF. CDR3 nucleotide sequence: TGCGCCAGCAGCTTGGAACCGGGACAGGGGGGTTCACCCCTCCACTTT. The chain couples TRBV5-1 to TRBJ1-6, with 11 bases matching TRBD1. V trimming: 0 bases; J trimming: 9 bases; junction bases outside the gene matches: 5. Germline V gene data show CDR1 as SGHRS and CDR2 as YFSETQ. This CDR3 is built from 16 residues.

The chain couples TRBV7-2 to TRBJ2-4, with D possibly being TRBD1 (8 bases). The length of the CDR3 is 15 residues. CDR1 and CDR2 from the germline V gene are SGHTA and FQGNSA. V lost 5 bases to trimming and J lost 7 bases, with 18 bases between them. As DNA, the CDR3 is TGTGCCAGCAGCCCCCGCGGACAGGGAGGGAACATTCAGTACTTC. Its protein is CASSPRGQGGNIQYF.

This chain links TRBV5-4 with TRBJ1-1, with D hard to call. The CDR3 sequence is 13 residues long. Deletions cut 1 base from V and 6 bases from J, with 10 bases between. Germline CDR1 reads SGHNT; CDR2 reads YYREEE (reference sequence). The CDR3 spells CASSLSQKAEAFF. The CDR3 DNA reads as TGTGCCAGCAGCTTGTCTCAGAAGGCTGAAGCTTTCTTT.

The gene calls are TRBV6-1 and TRBJ1-2; D is unresolved. V was pared by 1 base and J by 10 bases, with 13 bases between. The germline CDR1 and CDR2 sequences are MNHNS and SASEGT. There are 13 residues in the CDR3. The CDR3 nucleotides are TGTGCCAGCAGTGAAGAGCCGGCCGGTTACTACACCTTC. Its translation is CASSEEPAGYYTF.

The chain is built from TRBV30 and TRBJ1-6; 7 bases are shared with TRBD1. The J segment lost 10 bases and the V segment lost 4 bases, leaving 7 bases of the junction unmatched. Looked up from germline, CDR1 is GTSNPN and CDR2 is SVGIG (reference sequence). This CDR3 spans 13 amino acids. CDR3 sequence: CAWTTGVRSPLHF. CDR3 coding DNA: TGTGCCTGGACAACAGGGGTAAGATCACCCCTCCACTTT.

This sequence joins TRBV5-1 and TRBJ2-7, with D perhaps given as TRBD1 or TRBD2 (5 bases each). Between the trimmed V and J ends, which lost 4 bases and 0 bases, there was a span of 11 bases. The CDR3 extends over 14 amino acids. Germline V gene data show CDR1 as SGHRS and CDR2 as YFSETQ. The CDR3 reads CASSLTGPSYEQYF. DNA of the CDR3: TGCGCCAGCAGCCTTACGGGACCCTCCTACGAGCAGTACTTC. The entire variable domain, with the rest obtained from reference TRBV5-1 and TRBJ2-7, is as follows: KAGVTQTPRYLIKTRGQQVTLSCSPISGHRSVSWYQQTPGQGLQFLFEYFSETQRNKGNFPGRFSGRQFSNSRSEMNVSTLELGDSALYLCASSLTGPSYEQYFGPGTRLTVT.

This chain connects TRBV3-1 (or the pseudogene TRBV3-2) to TRBJ1-1, with a possible D match to TRBD1 (6 bases). The CDR3 has 13 residues. The ends were cut back, 4 bases at V and 4 bases at J, with 10 bases in the middle. Germline V gene data show CDR1 as LGHDT and CDR2 as YNNKEL (reference sequence). CDR3: CASSPTGRTEAFF. CDR3 DNA sequence: TGTGCCAGCAGCCCGACAGGACGCACTGAAGCTTTCTTT.

The chain has TRBV5-1 and TRBJ1-2, with 8 positions matching TRBD1. The length of the CDR3 is 15 residues. J lost 6 bases, V lost 2 bases, and 9 bases had no gene match. Germline-derived CDR1 and CDR2 are SGHRS and YFSETQ. CDR3 region: CASSLGTGSMDGYTF. In DNA form, the CDR3 reads TGCGCCAGCAGCTTAGGGACAGGCTCAATGGATGGCTACACCTTC.

This chain joins TRBV6-5 and TRBJ2-1; possible D gene TRBD2, 6 bases. Per germline, CDR1 MNHEY and CDR2 SVGAGI. V was pared by 0 bases and J by 7 bases, with 16 bases between. CDR3 size: 16 residues. CDR3 sequence: CASSYSNTGLANEQFF. The CDR3 nucleotides are TGTGCCAGCAGTTACTCGAACACGGGGCTAGCGAATGAGCAGTTCTTC.

The chain uses TRBV30 and TRBJ1-1; no definite D call. V was pared by 3 bases and J by 3 bases, with 5 bases between. Germline V CDR1 and CDR2: GTSNPN, SVGIG (reference sequence). The CDR3 is 11 amino acids. This chain's CDR3 is CAWRRDTEAFF. The CDR3 nucleotides are TGTGCCTGGAGAAGGGACACTGAAGCTTTCTTT.

The chain combines TRBV4-3 with TRBJ1-3; D is undetermined. Germline V gene sequence: CDR1 LGHNA, CDR2 YSLEER. Trimming took off 3 bases at V and 0 bases at J, with 9 bases between the two ends. The CDR3 covers 15 residues. CDR3 sequence (DNA): TGCGCCAGCAGCCATGGCCAGAGCTCTGGAAACACCATATATTTT. Amino acid sequence: CASSHGQSSGNTIYF.

This chain uses TRBV2 with TRBJ1-2; tentative D call: TRBD1 (6 bases). Germline loops: CDR1 SNHLY, CDR2 FYNNEI. V was cut by 5 bases and J by 0 bases, with 25 bases left in between. This CDR3 is 19 amino acids long. This CDR3 reads CASSPTPQIQGSTNYGYTF. The CDR3 bases are TGTGCCAGCAGTCCTACTCCTCAGATACAGGGATCTACTAACTATGGCTACACCTTC.

The chain combines TRBV20-1 with TRBJ1-5; D remains unclear. Germline V gene data show CDR1 as DFQATT and CDR2 as SNEGSKA (reference sequence). The CDR3 loop spans 14 amino acids. Deletions cut 3 bases from V and 3 bases from J, with 12 bases between. CDR3 amino acids: CSASAIDPNQPQHF. CDR3 DNA: TGCAGTGCTAGTGCCATCGACCCCAATCAGCCCCAGCATTTT.